The 28 T cell receptor beta chains presented below share a single source sample, sequenced in a study of T cell responses to AZD1222 COVID-19 vaccine. Sequencing used immunoSEQ multiplex PCR; TCRdb keeps in-frame clones, though not all of them. The sample consists of roughly 180,000 clones, about 89% of them appearing once. The material sequenced was peripheral blood, taken on day 0 of AZD1222 vaccination. All receptors come from an adult in good health.

The chain has TRBV30 and TRBJ2-5; 7 nucleotides match TRBD2. J gave up 4 bases and V 0 bases, and 8 bases lay outside the gene matches. There are 15 residues in the CDR3. The germline CDR1 and CDR2 sequences are GTSNPN and SVGIG (reference sequence). CDR3 DNA: TGTGCCTGGAGTGTGGTGGGAGGGCCCGCAGAGACCCAGTACTTC. Its protein product is CAWSVVGGPAETQYF.

The J gene is TRBJ2-1, the V gene TRBV5-1; 8 bases agree with TRBD2. The germline V gene has CDR1 SGHRS and CDR2 YFSETQ. Trimming cost V 0 bases and J 0 bases; bases outside gene matches: 11. CDR3 length equals 19 residues. CDR3 DNA sequence: TGCGCCAGCAGCTTGGCCGTCGGGAGGGCCCCGAGCTCCTACAATGAGCAGTTCTTC. Translation: CASSLAVGRAPSSYNEQFF.

V gene TRBV19 combines with J gene TRBJ1-3; tentative D call: TRBD1 (5 bases). Deletions cut 3 bases from V and 3 bases from J, with 9 bases between. The CDR3 sequence is 14 residues long. The germline CDR1 and CDR2 sequences are LNHDA and SQIVND (reference sequence). This CDR3 is CASSIKGIGNTIYF. CDR3 sequence (DNA): TGTGCCAGTAGTATCAAGGGGATTGGAAACACCATATATTTT.

The chain joins TRBV20-1 to TRBJ1-2; D perhaps matches TRBD1 (5 bases). CDR3 length: 11 amino acids. Germline values: CDR1 DFQATT, CDR2 SNEGSKA (reference sequence). V gave up 6 bases and J gave up 8 bases, with 13 bases separating them. The CDR3 DNA reads as TGCAGTGCCCCCGATCGGGGCGGCTACACCTTC. It encodes CSAPDRGGYTF.

This rearrangement joins TRBV6-2 or TRBV6-3 to TRBJ1-6; perhaps TRBD1 as D (5 bases). The CDR3 loop spans 14 amino acids. Germline V gene lookup returns CDR1 MNHEY and CDR2 SVGEGT. V shed 2 bases and J shed 7 bases, with 9 bases lying between them. The CDR3 DNA follows: TGTGCCAGCAGTTACGGGGGGGAGAATTCACCCCTCCACTTT. Protein product: CASSYGGENSPLHF.

In its sample, this clone was seen once. This chain joins TRBV19 and TRBJ1-5; D is unresolved. Germline V gives CDR1 LNHDA, CDR2 SQIVND (reference sequence). This CDR3 is 12 amino acids long. V dropped 5 bases and J dropped 5 bases, with 7 bases sitting between them. The CDR3: CASSVPYQPQHF. The CDR3 DNA follows: TGTGCCAGTAGTGTCCCATATCAGCCCCAGCATTTT.

The V and J genes are TRBV27 and TRBJ1-2; TRBD1 is a possible D gene (5 bases). The CDR3 runs 16 residues. Deletions cut 0 bases from V and 3 bases from J, with 14 bases between. In germline, CDR1 is MNHEY, CDR2 SMNVEV (reference sequence). In nucleotides, the CDR3 is TGTGCCAGCAGTTTATCGAGCAGGGCTAACTACTATGGCTACACCTTC. Protein sequence: CASSLSSRANYYGYTF.

This rearrangement joins TRBV15 to TRBJ2-1, with 11 bases aligning to TRBD1. The J segment lost 10 bases and the V segment lost 3 bases, leaving 5 bases of the junction unmatched. The CDR3 sequence is 14 residues long. Germline V gene data show CDR1 as LNHNV and CDR2 as YYDKDF (reference sequence). The CDR3 region is CATSRDRGRNEQFF. The CDR3 DNA reads as TGTGCCACCAGCAGGGACAGGGGGCGGAACGAGCAGTTCTTC.

The chain has TRBV19 and TRBJ1-5; D is undetermined. V was clipped by 6 bases and J by 6 bases, with 9 bases between them. The germline V gene encodes CDR1 LNHDA and CDR2 SQIVND (reference sequence). This CDR3 is 12 amino acids long. The DNA of the CDR3 is TGTGCCAGTAGCGGGGAAACTCAGCCCCAGCATTTT. Protein: CASSGETQPQHF.

This rearrangement joins TRBV7-9 to TRBJ1-1, with 9 bases aligning to TRBD1. The V gene end was trimmed by 5 bases and the J gene end by 8 bases; junction bases not matched to a gene: 9. Per the germline V gene, CDR1 is SEHNR and CDR2 is FQNEAQ (reference sequence). CDR3 length equals 14 residues. CDR3 sequence reads: CASSQTGTGTEAFF. In DNA form, the CDR3 reads TGTGCCAGCAGCCAAACCGGGACAGGGACAGAAGCTTTCTTT.

This clone was seen once. V usage is TRBV28 and J usage is TRBJ2-7, with D perhaps TRBD1 (5 bases). Germline CDR1 MDHEN, CDR2 SYDVKM. The CDR3 extends over 14 amino acids. Trimming took off 5 bases at V and 2 bases at J, with 13 bases between the two ends. CDR3 sequence reads: CASSTPGRAYEQYF. As DNA, the CDR3 is TGTGCCAGCAGTACCCCAGGGCGAGCCTACGAGCAGTACTTC.

The chain joins TRBV5-8 to TRBJ2-3; possible D gene TRBD2, 5 bases. Germline values: CDR1 SGHTS, CDR2 YDEGEE. V was shortened by 1 base and J by 0 bases, with 9 bases between the two germline ends. The CDR3 has 15 residues. The CDR3 loop reads CASSLYDYSTDTQYF. The CDR3 DNA sequence: TGTGCCAGCAGCTTGTATGACTATAGCACAGATACGCAGTATTTT.

This clone was counted once. CDR3 amino acids: CASSLRLSGQPQHF. The DNA of the CDR3 is TGTGCCAGCAGTTTAAGACTTTCGGGCCAGCCCCAGCATTTT. The chain couples TRBV28 to TRBJ1-5; D remains unclear. Germline V lookup: CDR1 MDHEN, CDR2 SYDVKM. Trimming stripped 2 bases from V and 7 bases from J, with 12 bases between. The length of the CDR3 is 14 residues.

The chain links TRBV19 to TRBJ2-7; TRBD1 is a possible D gene (6 bases). This CDR3 is built from 14 residues. V gave up 5 bases and J gave up 2 bases, with 13 bases separating them. Germline V gene sequence: CDR1 LNHDA, CDR2 SQIVND (reference sequence). CDR3 coding DNA: TGTGCCAGTAGTCCGAGGGACATAACCTACGAGCAGTACTTC. Its protein product is CASSPRDITYEQYF.

The chain recombines TRBV7-8 with TRBJ2-7; D possibly corresponds to TRBD1 (8 bases). Germline CDR1 and CDR2: SGHVS and FQNEAQ. The CDR3 spans 18 residues. Trimming shortened V by 7 bases and J by 2 bases, and 27 bases separated the two germline ends. CDR3 region: CASTLGGAGGSSPYEQYF. The CDR3 DNA reads TGTGCCAGCACCCTAGGGGGGGCAGGGGGCTCATCCCCCTACGAGCAGTACTTC.

The rearrangement joins TRBV30 to TRBJ1-6, with D unclear. The CDR3 runs to 13 residues. Germline CDR1 reads GTSNPN; CDR2 reads SVGIG (reference sequence). V was clipped by 6 bases and J by 2 bases, with 8 bases between them. The DNA for the CDR3 is TGTGCCTGCCTACGGGCCTATAATTCACCCCTCCACTTT. The encoded protein is CACLRAYNSPLHF.

V and J are TRBV25-1 and TRBJ1-2; D is perhaps TRBD1 (6 bases). Germline lookup yields CDR1 MGHDK and CDR2 SYGVNS. This CDR3 region has 15 residues. Trimming shortened V by 2 bases and J by 8 bases, and 18 bases separated the two germline ends. CDR3 in amino acids: CASSEPGQPTRGYTF. The CDR3 DNA is TGTGCCAGCAGTGAACCCGGACAGCCAACGAGGGGCTACACCTTC.

The rearrangement uses TRBV30 and TRBJ2-2, with a weak D call TRBD1 (6 bases). The CDR3 covers 12 residues. Trimming pared 5 bases from V and 7 bases from J, leaving 11 bases between. Germline CDR1 GTSNPN, CDR2 SVGIG (reference sequence). The DNA for the CDR3 is TGTGCCTGGCTCAGGGGTGGCGGGGAGCTGTTTTTT. Its protein product is CAWLRGGGELFF.

The gene calls are TRBV7-2 and TRBJ1-2; D call uncertain. The germline V gene has CDR1 SGHTA and CDR2 FQGNSA. V was trimmed by 10 bases and J by 1 base, leaving 16 bases between them. The CDR3 sequence is 14 residues long. CDR3 sequence (DNA): TGTGCCATCCAGATATCGACGGGTAACTATGGCTACACCTTC. The encoded protein is CAIQISTGNYGYTF. The whole variable domain, remainder taken from reference TRBV7-2 and TRBJ1-2, is GAGVSQSPSNKVTEKGKDVELRCDPISGHTALYWYRQSLGQGLEFLIYFQGNSAPDKSGLPSDRFSAERTGGSVSTLTIQRTQQEDSAVYLCAIQISTGNYGYTFGSGTRLTVV.

The V gene is TRBV5-6, the J gene TRBJ2-7; a possible D gene is TRBD2 (5 bases). Germline CDR1 reads SGHDT; CDR2 reads YYEEEE. Trimming left V 0 bases short and J 2 bases short, with 15 bases between. The CDR3 covers 16 residues. Here the CDR3 reads CASSLASGPPPYEQYF. Written as DNA, the CDR3 is TGTGCCAGCAGCTTGGCGAGCGGCCCACCCCCCTACGAGCAGTACTTC.

The chain has TRBV11-2 and TRBJ1-6, with D hard to call. Between the trimmed V and J ends, which lost 3 bases and 2 bases, there was a span of 11 bases. The germline CDR1 and CDR2 sequences are SGHAT and FQNNGV. The CDR3 is made up of 16 amino acids. CDR3 region: CASSFRGTPYNSPLHF. The CDR3 DNA is TGTGCCAGCAGCTTCCGGGGAACCCCCTATAATTCACCCCTCCACTTT.

This chain links TRBV5-6 with TRBJ2-3, with 11 bases lining up with TRBD2. The CDR3 consists of 17 residues. The trim removed 3 bases at V and 7 bases at J, leaving 13 bases unmatched. Germline V gives CDR1 SGHDT, CDR2 YYEEEE. CDR3 residues: CASSSGPSGRPSNTQYF. CDR3 nucleotides: TGTGCCAGCAGCTCCGGCCCTAGCGGGAGGCCCTCAAATACGCAGTATTTT.

The chain uses TRBV27 and TRBJ1-2; D gene unclear. This CDR3 has 14 amino acids. Germline CDR1 and CDR2: MNHEY and SMNVEV (reference sequence). V was pared by 5 bases and J by 3 bases, with 13 bases between. The CDR3 DNA is TGTGCCAGCAGTCCCTCTGGGAGGGACTATGGCTACACCTTC. Residues: CASSPSGRDYGYTF.

The chain combines TRBV30 with TRBJ2-7; the D gene is possibly TRBD1 (6 bases). Between the trimmed V and J ends, which lost 5 bases and 5 bases, there was a span of 13 bases. The CDR3 has 12 residues. Germline V gene data show CDR1 as GTSNPN and CDR2 as SVGIG (reference sequence). The CDR3 loop is CAWEGDAHEQYF. CDR3 sequence (DNA): TGTGCCTGGGAGGGGGACGCCCACGAGCAGTACTTC.

The chain joins TRBV30 to TRBJ1-1; D is perhaps TRBD1 (6 bases). CDR3 length equals 15 residues. In germline, CDR1 is GTSNPN, CDR2 SVGIG (reference sequence). V was clipped by 0 bases and J by 1 base, with 12 bases between them. This CDR3 is CAWSVTGQANTEAFF. CDR3 in DNA: TGTGCCTGGAGTGTGACGGGACAAGCGAACACTGAAGCTTTCTTT.

The chain couples TRBV10-2 to TRBJ1-1, with a possible D match to TRBD1 (5 bases). The CDR3 is made up of 13 amino acids. With 8 bases removed from V and 1 base from J, the gap between germline ends came to 11 bases. Germline-derived CDR1 and CDR2 are WSHSY and SAAADI. The CDR3 region is CASRYDRNTEAFF. Written as DNA, the CDR3 is TGCGCCAGCCGTTATGACAGGAACACTGAAGCTTTCTTT.

V gene TRBV13 combines with J gene TRBJ1-4; D possibly corresponds to TRBD1 (5 bases). The CDR3 runs 17 residues. V lost 1 base and J 0 bases, leaving 12 bases between the germline ends. Germline CDR1 and CDR2: PRHDT and FYEKMQ (reference sequence). The CDR3 region is CASSLVGQGTTNEKLFF. The CDR3 nucleotides read TGTGCCAGCAGCTTAGTTGGTCAGGGTACAACTAATGAAAAACTGTTTTTT.

This clone has only one observation. The genes are TRBV7-3 and TRBJ2-5; weak D call: TRBD2 (5 bases). The CDR3 loop spans 15 amino acids. The germline CDR1 and CDR2 sequences are SGHTA and FQGTGA. V dropped 5 bases and J dropped 4 bases, with 17 bases sitting between them. DNA of the CDR3: TGTGCCAGCAGCCGCCCCGGAGGAGGAGGAGAGACCCAGTACTTC. Translated: CASSRPGGGGETQYF.